This TCR beta chain was documented in a study of blood T cells in healthy people across ages. A sample-barcoded 5' primer and a J-beta primer mix were used in a second PCR of roughly 7 to 11 cycles. TCRdb itself ran the 5' RACE reads through MiXCR, one entry per CDR3 protein. The table has hundreds of thousands of distinct CDR3 sequences, over 40% seen once. Russia was home to the donors, healthy Caucasian individuals aged roughly 6 to 90. This clonotype came up many times. Per the germline V gene, CDR1 is SQVTM and CDR2 is ANQGSEA. The CDR3 is 12 residues long. V was pared by 7 bases and J by 4 bases, with 12 bases between.

The sample taken for sequencing was blood. The receptor's source is a woman of 80 years or more in good health. This rearrangement joins TRBV29-1 to TRBJ2-3; D possibly corresponds to TRBD2 (6 bases). CDR3 residues: CSAGLGADTQYF. CDR3 DNA: TGCAGCGCGGGACTGGGAGCAGATACGCAGTATTTT.